Listed below are T cell receptor beta chains from one sample, sequenced in a study of cytomegalovirus exposure and HLA in healthy donors. The assay was immunoSEQ multiplex PCR, and TCRdb's table has in-frame clones only and misses some. The data contain about 90,000 clones, approximately 66% of them singletons. Source material: PBMCs. These TCRs come from a man aged 25-40 years in good health and CMV-seronegative. The CDR3 runs from the conserved cysteine through the conserved F or W. The D gene is left open where the match is weak. A row's size may be missing; if present it is once, few, many or a size class.

CDR3 protein | CDR3 DNA | clone size | J gene | D gene | V gene
CASSPRDSNIGNEQFF | TGTGCCAGCAGCCCTCGTGACTCCAACATCGGGAATGAGCAGTTCTTC | . | TRBJ2-1 | . | TRBV9
CASSFRTGSEDYGYTF | TGTGCCAGCAGCTTCCGGACAGGATCAGAGGACTATGGCTACACCTTC | few | TRBJ1-2 | TRBD1 | TRBV5-4
CASKNYREGDEQYF | TGTGCCAGTAAAAATTACAGGGAGGGGGACGAGCAGTACTTC | . | TRBJ2-7 | . | TRBV18
CASSAGGPQETQYF | TGCGCCAGCAGCGCGGGAGGCCCTCAAGAGACCCAGTACTTC | . | TRBJ2-5 | TRBD2 | TRBV5-1
CASSLAGGARYATQYF | TGTGCCAGCAGCTTAGCTGGAGGGGCCCGCTATGCGACCCAGTACTTC | few | TRBJ2-5 | . | TRBV7-2
CASSFYPPGTSTYNEQFF | TGTGCCAGCAGTTTTTACCCTCCCGGGACTAGTACTTACAATGAGCAGTTCTTC | once | TRBJ2-1 | TRBD2 | TRBV27
CASSEQGGANVLTF | TGTGCCAGCAGTGAACAGGGTGGGGCCAACGTCCTGACTTTC | . | TRBJ2-6 | . | TRBV2
CASSLEGQGHEKLFF | TGCGCCAGCAGCTTGGAGGGACAGGGGCATGAAAAACTGTTTTTT | . | TRBJ1-4 | TRBD1 | TRBV5-1
CASSLGPLAGKLFF | TGTGCCAGCAGCTTGGGCCCTCTCGCGGGAAAACTGTTTTTT | . | TRBJ1-4 | . | TRBV5-8
CASSIFGTGQNEQFF | TGTGCCAGTAGTATATTCGGGACAGGGCAGAATGAGCAGTTCTTC | . | TRBJ2-1 | TRBD1 | TRBV19
CASSLGQPFEQYF | TGTGCCAGCAGCCTAGGACAACCGTTCGAGCAGTACTTC | . | TRBJ2-7 | . | TRBV11-2
CASTRDGELFF | TGTGCCAGCACGCGGGACGGGGAGCTGTTTTTT | . | TRBJ2-2 | . | TRBV9
CASSLIPSTDTQYF | TGTGCCAGCAGCTTAATCCCTAGCACAGATACGCAGTATTTT | . | TRBJ2-3 | . | TRBV7-3
CASSIGGSYEQYF | TGTGCCAGCAGCATAGGAGGGAGCTACGAGCAGTACTTC | few | TRBJ2-7 | . | TRBV28
CASSLAFRGAGGYTF | TGTGCCAGCAGCTTAGCGTTCCGGGGGGCAGGTGGCTACACCTTC | once | TRBJ1-2 | . | TRBV7-9
CASSLGTSGVSDEQFF | TGCGCCAGCAGCTTGGGTACAAGCGGGGTTTCGGATGAGCAGTTCTTC | once | TRBJ2-1 | TRBD2 | TRBV5-1
CAINSQGMSGNTIYF | TGTGCCATCAATAGCCAGGGGATGTCTGGAAACACCATATATTTT | . | TRBJ1-3 | . | TRBV10-3
CASRPGLAGHEQYF | TGTGCCAGCAGGCCAGGACTAGCGGGACACGAGCAGTACTTC | . | TRBJ2-7 | TRBD2 | TRBV28
CASSKEWDSPYYGYTF | TGTGCCAGCAGCAAAGAGTGGGACAGTCCATACTATGGCTACACCTTC | . | TRBJ1-2 | . | TRBV21-1
CASSAGVGQPQHF | TGTGCCAGCAGCGCAGGGGTTGGTCAGCCCCAGCATTTT | . | TRBJ1-5 | . | TRBV9
CASSGQGIQPQHF | TGTGCCAGCAGCGGACAGGGGATTCAGCCCCAGCATTTT | . | TRBJ1-5 | TRBD1 | TRBV6-5
CASSLRDFRDTQYF | TGTGCCAGCAGCCTTAGGGACTTTCGGGATACGCAGTATTTT | . | TRBJ2-3 | . | TRBV5-4
CASSLATGTGNTIYF | TGCGCCAGCAGCTTGGCCACAGGGACCGGAAACACCATATATTTT | . | TRBJ1-3 | . | TRBV5-1
CASSRTGDQPQHF | TGTGCCAGCTCACGGACAGGGGATCAGCCCCAGCATTTT | few | TRBJ1-5 | TRBD1 | TRBV18
CASSLDRTGGAFF | TGTGCCAGCAGCTTGGACCGAACAGGGGGAGCTTTCTTT | few | TRBJ1-1 | TRBD1 | TRBV7-9